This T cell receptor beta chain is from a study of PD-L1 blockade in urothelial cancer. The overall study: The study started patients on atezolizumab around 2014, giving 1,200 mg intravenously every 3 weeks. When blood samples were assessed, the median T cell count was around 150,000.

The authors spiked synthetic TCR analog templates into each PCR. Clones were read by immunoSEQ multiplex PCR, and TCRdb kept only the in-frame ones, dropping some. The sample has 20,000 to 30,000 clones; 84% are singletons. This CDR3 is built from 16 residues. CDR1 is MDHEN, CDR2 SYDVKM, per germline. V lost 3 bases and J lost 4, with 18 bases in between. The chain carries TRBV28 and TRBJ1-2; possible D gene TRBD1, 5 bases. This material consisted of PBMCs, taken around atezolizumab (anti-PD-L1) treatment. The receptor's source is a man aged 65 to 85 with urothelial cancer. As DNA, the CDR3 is TGTGCCAGCAGTTTGGGGGGAGAGGTCAGCGGCTATGGCTACACCTTC. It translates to CASSLGGEVSGYGYTF.